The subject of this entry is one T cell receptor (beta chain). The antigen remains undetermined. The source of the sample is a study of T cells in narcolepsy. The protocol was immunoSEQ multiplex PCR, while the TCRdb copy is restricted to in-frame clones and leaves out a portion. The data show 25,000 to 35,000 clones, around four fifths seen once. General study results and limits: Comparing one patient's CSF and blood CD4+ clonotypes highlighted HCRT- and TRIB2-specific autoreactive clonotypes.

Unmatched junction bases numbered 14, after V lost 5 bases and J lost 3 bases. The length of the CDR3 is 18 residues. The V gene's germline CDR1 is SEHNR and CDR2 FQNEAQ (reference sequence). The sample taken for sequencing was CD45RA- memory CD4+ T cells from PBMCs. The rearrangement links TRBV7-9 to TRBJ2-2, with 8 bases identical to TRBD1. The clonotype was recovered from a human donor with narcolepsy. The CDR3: CASSPRLVQDRDTGELFF. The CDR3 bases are TGTGCCAGCAGCCCACGCCTAGTTCAGGACAGGGACACCGGGGAGCTGTTTTTT.